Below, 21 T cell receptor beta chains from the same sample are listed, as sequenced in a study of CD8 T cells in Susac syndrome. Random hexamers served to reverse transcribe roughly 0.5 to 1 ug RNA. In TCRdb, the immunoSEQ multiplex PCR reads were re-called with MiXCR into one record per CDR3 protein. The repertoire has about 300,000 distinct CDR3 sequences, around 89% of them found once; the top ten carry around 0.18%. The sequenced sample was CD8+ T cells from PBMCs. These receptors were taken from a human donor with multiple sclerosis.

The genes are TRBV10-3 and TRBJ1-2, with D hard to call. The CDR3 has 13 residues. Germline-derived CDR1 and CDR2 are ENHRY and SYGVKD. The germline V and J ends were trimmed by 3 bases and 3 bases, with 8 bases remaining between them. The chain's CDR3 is CAISENGYYGYTF. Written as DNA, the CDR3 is TGTGCCATCAGTGAAAACGGGTACTATGGCTACACCTTC.

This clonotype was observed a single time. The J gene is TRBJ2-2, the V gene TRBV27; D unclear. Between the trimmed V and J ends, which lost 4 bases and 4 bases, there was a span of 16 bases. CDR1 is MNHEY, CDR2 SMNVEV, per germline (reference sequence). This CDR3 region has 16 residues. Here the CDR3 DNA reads TGTGCCAGCAGTTCAATAGGGTTCGGTGGCACCGGGGAGCTGTTTTTT. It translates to CASSSIGFGGTGELFF.

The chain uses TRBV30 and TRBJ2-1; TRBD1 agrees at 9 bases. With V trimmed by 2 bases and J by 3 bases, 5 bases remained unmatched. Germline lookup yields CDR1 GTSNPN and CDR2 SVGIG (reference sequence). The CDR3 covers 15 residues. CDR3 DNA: TGTGCCTGGAGTACGGGACAGGGAGGCTACAATGAGCAGTTCTTC. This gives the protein CAWSTGQGGYNEQFF.

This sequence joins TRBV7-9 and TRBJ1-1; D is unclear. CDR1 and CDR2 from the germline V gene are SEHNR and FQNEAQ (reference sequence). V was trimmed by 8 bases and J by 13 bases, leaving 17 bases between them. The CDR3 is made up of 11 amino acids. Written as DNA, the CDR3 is TGTGCCAGCGTAGAAAATCTGAATGATTTCTTT. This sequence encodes CASVENLNDFF.

This CDR3 is CATSRRTGQETQYF. The CDR3 bases are TGTGCCACCAGCAGAAGGACGGGACAAGAGACCCAGTACTTC. This chain connects TRBV15 to TRBJ2-5; a weak D match, TRBD2 (5 bases). The V end lost 2 bases, the J end lost 2 bases, and 9 bases lay between the germline ends. Germline CDR1 reads LNHNV; CDR2 reads YYDKDF (reference sequence). The CDR3 is 14 amino acids.

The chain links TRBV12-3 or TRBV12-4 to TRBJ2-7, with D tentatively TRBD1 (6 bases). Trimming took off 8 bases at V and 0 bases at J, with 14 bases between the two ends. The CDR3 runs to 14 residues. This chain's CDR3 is CASGNRAVSYEQYF. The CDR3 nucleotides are TGTGCCAGCGGCAACAGGGCCGTCTCCTACGAGCAGTACTTC.

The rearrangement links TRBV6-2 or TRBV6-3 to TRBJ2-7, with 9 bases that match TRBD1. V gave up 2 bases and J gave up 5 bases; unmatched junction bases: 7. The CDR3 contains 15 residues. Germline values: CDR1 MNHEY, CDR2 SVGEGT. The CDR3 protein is CASSYIGQGTDEQYF. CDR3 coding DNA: TGTGCCAGCAGTTACATCGGACAGGGGACCGACGAGCAGTACTTC.

This chain's CDR3 is CASSRPPGEQFF. The DNA of the CDR3 is TGTGCCAGCAGCCGTCCCCCTGGTGAGCAGTTCTTC. The chain carries TRBV28 and TRBJ2-1; no firm D call. The CDR3 covers 12 residues. Per germline, CDR1 MDHEN and CDR2 SYDVKM. V was cut by 6 bases and J by 9 bases, with 12 bases left in between.

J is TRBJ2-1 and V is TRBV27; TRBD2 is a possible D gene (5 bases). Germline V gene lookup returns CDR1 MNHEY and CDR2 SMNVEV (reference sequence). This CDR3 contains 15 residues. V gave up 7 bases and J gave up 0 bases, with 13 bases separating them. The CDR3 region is CASTAEGSSYNEQFF. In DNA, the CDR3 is TGTGCCAGCACTGCCGAGGGAAGCTCCTACAATGAGCAGTTCTTC.

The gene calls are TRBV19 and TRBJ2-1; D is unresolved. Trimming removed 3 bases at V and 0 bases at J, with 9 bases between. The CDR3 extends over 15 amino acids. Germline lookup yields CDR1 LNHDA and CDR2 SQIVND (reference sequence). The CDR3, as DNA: TGTGCCAGTAGTATCTCCCTTAGCTCCTACAATGAGCAGTTCTTC. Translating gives CASSISLSSYNEQFF.

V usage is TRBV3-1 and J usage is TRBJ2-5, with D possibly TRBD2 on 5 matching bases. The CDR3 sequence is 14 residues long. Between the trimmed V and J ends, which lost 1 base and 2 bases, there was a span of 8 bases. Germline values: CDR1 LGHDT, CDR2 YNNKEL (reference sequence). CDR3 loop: CASSQVLGQETQYF. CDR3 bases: TGTGCCAGCAGCCAAGTACTAGGACAAGAGACCCAGTACTTC.

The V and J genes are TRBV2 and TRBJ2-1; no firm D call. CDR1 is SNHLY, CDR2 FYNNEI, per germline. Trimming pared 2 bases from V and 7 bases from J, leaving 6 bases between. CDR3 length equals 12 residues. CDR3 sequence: CASSERLNEQFF. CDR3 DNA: TGTGCCAGCAGTGAAAGATTGAATGAGCAGTTCTTC.

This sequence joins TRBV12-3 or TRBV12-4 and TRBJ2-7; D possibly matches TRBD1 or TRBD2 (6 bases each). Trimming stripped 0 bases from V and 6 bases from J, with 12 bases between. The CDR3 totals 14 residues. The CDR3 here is CASSLAGRGGEQYF. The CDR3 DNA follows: TGTGCCAGCAGTTTAGCTGGCAGGGGAGGCGAGCAGTACTTC.

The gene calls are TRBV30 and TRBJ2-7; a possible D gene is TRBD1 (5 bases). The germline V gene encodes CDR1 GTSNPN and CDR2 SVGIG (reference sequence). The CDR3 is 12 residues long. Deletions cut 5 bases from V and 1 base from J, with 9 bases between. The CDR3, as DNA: TGTGCCTGGGGTCAGGGTTCCTACGAGCAGTACTTC. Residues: CAWGQGSYEQYF.

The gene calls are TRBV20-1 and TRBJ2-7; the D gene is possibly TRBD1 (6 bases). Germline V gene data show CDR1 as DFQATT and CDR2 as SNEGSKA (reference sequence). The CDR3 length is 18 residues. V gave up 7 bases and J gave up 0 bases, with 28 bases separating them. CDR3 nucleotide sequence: TGCAGTGGTTCCACAGGGCTTGATCCCCCCGGGGCCTCCTACGAGCAGTACTTC. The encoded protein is CSGSTGLDPPGASYEQYF.

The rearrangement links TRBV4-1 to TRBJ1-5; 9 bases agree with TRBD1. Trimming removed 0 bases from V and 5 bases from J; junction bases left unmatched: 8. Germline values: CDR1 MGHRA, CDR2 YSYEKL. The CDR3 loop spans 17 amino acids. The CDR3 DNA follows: TGCGCCAGCAGCCAAGATCCGGGACAGGGACCTTATCAGCCCCAGCATTTT. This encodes CASSQDPGQGPYQPQHF.

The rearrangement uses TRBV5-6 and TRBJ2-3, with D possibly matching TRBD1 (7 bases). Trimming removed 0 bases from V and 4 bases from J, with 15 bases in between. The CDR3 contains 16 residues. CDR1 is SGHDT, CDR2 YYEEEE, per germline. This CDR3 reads CASSLEGAGEADTQYF. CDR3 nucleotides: TGTGCCAGCAGCTTGGAGGGGGCAGGGGAGGCAGATACGCAGTATTTT.

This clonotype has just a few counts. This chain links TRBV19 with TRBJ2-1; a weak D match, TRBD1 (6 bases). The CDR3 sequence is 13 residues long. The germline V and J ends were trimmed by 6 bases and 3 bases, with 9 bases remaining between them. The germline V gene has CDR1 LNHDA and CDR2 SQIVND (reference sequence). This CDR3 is CASSRTVYNEQFF. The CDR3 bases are TGTGCCAGTAGCCGGACAGTCTACAATGAGCAGTTCTTC.

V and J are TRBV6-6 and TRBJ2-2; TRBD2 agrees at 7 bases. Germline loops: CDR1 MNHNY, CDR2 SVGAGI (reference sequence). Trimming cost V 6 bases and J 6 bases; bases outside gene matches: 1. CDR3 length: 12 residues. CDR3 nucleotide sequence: TGTGCCAGCAGCGGGGGGTCCGGGGAGCTGTTTTTT. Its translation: CASSGGSGELFF.

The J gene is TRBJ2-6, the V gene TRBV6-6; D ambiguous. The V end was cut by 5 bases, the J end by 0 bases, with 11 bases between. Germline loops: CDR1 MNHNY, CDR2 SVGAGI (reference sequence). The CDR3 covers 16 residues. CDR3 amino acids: CASSPLGPSGANVLTF. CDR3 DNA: TGTGCCAGCAGTCCCCTCGGTCCCTCTGGGGCCAACGTCCTGACTTTC.

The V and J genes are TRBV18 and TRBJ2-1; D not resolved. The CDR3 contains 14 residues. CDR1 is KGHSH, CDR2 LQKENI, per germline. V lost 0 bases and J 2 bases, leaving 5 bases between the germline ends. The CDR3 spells CASSPPSAYNEQFF. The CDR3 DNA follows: TGTGCCAGCTCACCACCCAGTGCCTACAATGAGCAGTTCTTC. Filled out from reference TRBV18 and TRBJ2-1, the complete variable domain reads NAGVMQNPRHLVRRRGQEARLRCSPMKGHSHVYWYRQLPEEGLKFMVYLQKENIIDESGMPKERFSAEFPKEGPSILRIQQVVRGDSAAYFCASSPPSAYNEQFFGPGTRLTVL.